This TCR beta chain is from a study of Tregs in tolerant kidney transplant recipients. Study-level results: Findings come from small patient numbers and require larger validation. Tregs expanded with activated donor B cells seemed most donor-specific.

Sequencing was performed with immunoSEQ multiplex PCR; in TCRdb, only in-frame clones are kept and a portion is missing. This sample has more than 90,000 clones, with more than 85% found just once. Recipients received nonmyeloablative bone marrow transplants from related graft donors, with transient mixed chimerism. Thawed PBMCs were FACS-sorted into unstimulated CD4+CD25+CD127- regulatory T cells, CD4+CD25- non-regulatory cells, CD4 and CD8 cells. Remarks on this clone: The antigen is undetermined.

V lost 4 bases, J lost 2 bases, and 15 bases lay in between. This CDR3 has 15 amino acids. The germline CDR1 and CDR2 sequences are SGHRS and YFSETQ. The chain couples TRBV5-1 to TRBJ2-5, with D maybe TRBD2 (6 bases). Sequencing was performed on CD4+ T cells from blood (PBMCs), taken 12 months after the transplant. The source is a human patient who received a combined kidney and bone marrow transplant. Some T cells may arise from the graft donor. The chain's CDR3 is CASSPSRGIQETQYF. CDR3 DNA sequence: TGCGCCAGCAGCCCCTCTCGGGGGATACAAGAGACCCAGTACTTC.